Below are 25 T cell receptor beta chains sequenced from a single sample in a study of CD8+CD57+ T cells in acquired aplastic anemia (dated by TCRdb to the late 2010s). Patients chosen for sequencing had shown expansion of CD8+CD57+ cells by flow cytometry. This sample was sequenced with an Illumina HiSeq 2000. TCR beta VDJ combination and CDR3 sequence profiling used genomic DNA as the template. The raw public data were reprocessed by TCRdb itself: fastp quality trimming at Q25, MiXCR clonotype calling, in-frame beta chains only. Rows with one shared CDR3 protein collapse into an entry with the most common genes and DNA. This sample holds 150,000 to 180,000 distinct CDR3 sequences; about 48% were observed only once. Clones ranked in the top ten supply more than 10% of the sample. Sequencing input: sorted CD4+, CD8+, or CD8+CD57+ T cells (not recorded which) from PBMCs. All receptors derive from a human donor with aplastic anemia.

This chain links TRBV5-1 with TRBJ2-5; tentative D call: TRBD1 (6 bases). This CDR3 spans 15 amino acids. The V end lost 4 bases, the J end lost 4 bases, and 17 bases lay between the germline ends. CDR1 is SGHRS, CDR2 YFSETQ, per germline. Written as DNA, the CDR3 is TGCGCCAGCAGCCTAGGGCAGGGGTCTGGAGAGACCCAGTACTTC. Translating gives CASSLGQGSGETQYF. Variable domain in full (rest from reference TRBV5-1 and TRBJ2-5): KAGVTQTPRYLIKTRGQQVTLSCSPISGHRSVSWYQQTPGQGLQFLFEYFSETQRNKGNFPGRFSGRQFSNSRSEMNVSTLELGDSALYLCASSLGQGSGETQYFGPGTRLLVL.

J is TRBJ1-2 and V is TRBV15; D unresolved. Trimming pared 3 bases from V and 1 base from J, leaving 6 bases between. In germline, CDR1 is LNHNV, CDR2 YYDKDF (reference sequence). The length of the CDR3 is 13 residues. This chain's CDR3 is CATSSLFNYGYTF. DNA of the CDR3: TGTGCCACCAGCAGCCTGTTTAACTATGGCTACACCTTC.

At least ten counts were recorded for this clonotype. The chain links TRBV5-6 to TRBJ1-5, with D possibly being TRBD1 (6 bases). The length of the CDR3 is 14 residues. Trimming removed 4 bases at V and 8 bases at J, with 16 bases between. In germline, CDR1 is SGHDT, CDR2 YYEEEE. The CDR3 bases are TGTGCCAGCAGCCCAGGGGTCGGGTTAGAGCCCCAGCATTTT. Its protein product is CASSPGVGLEPQHF.

CDR3: CASSWAGGNYGYTF. CDR3 bases: TGTGCCAGCAGTTGGGCAGGGGGGAACTATGGCTACACCTTC. This chain joins TRBV25-1 and TRBJ1-2; 7 bases line up with TRBD1. The germline CDR1 and CDR2 sequences are MGHDK and SYGVNS. The CDR3 runs 14 residues. V shed 5 bases and J 2 bases; nucleotides not matched to a gene: 5.

This clonotype was detected many times. J is TRBJ2-1 and V is TRBV6-2 or TRBV6-3, with TRBD2 matching over 9 bases. Germline values: CDR1 MNHEY, CDR2 SVGEGT. The CDR3 length is 16 residues. V trimming: 6 bases; J trimming: 5 bases; junction bases outside the gene matches: 11. Here the CDR3 reads CASRSVAGAPNNEQFF. The CDR3 DNA follows: TGTGCCAGCAGATCTGTAGCGGGGGCCCCCAACAATGAGCAGTTCTTC.

In this sample, this clonotype turned up many times. The chain is built from TRBV20-1 and TRBJ2-1, with 7 bases matching TRBD2. Germline CDR1 is DFQATT and CDR2 is SNEGSKA (reference sequence). The ends lost 2 bases at V and 2 bases at J; junction bases unmatched: 6. There are 15 residues in the CDR3. The CDR3 coding sequence is TGCAGTGCTAGACTTCTAGCGGCTACCTACAATGAGCAGTTCTTC. Its translation is CSARLLAATYNEQFF.

The J gene is TRBJ2-2, the V gene TRBV12-3 or TRBV12-4, with a weak D call TRBD1 (6 bases). Trimming shortened V by 4 bases and J by 2 bases, and 8 bases separated the two germline ends. The CDR3 has 14 residues. The CDR3 sequence is CASSSQGNTGELFF. CDR3 DNA sequence: TGTGCCAGCAGTTCACAGGGCAACACCGGGGAGCTGTTTTTT.

Here the CDR3 reads CATGTRLGQGATYEQYF. CDR3 in DNA: TGTGCCACCGGAACGAGGTTGGGACAGGGCGCAACCTACGAGCAGTACTTC. V gene TRBV10-3 combines with J gene TRBJ2-7, with 9 nucleotides matching TRBD1. In germline, CDR1 is ENHRY, CDR2 SYGVKD. The V segment lost 10 bases and the J segment 2 bases; nucleotides outside the gene matches: 18. This CDR3 spans 17 amino acids.

The gene calls are TRBV5-1 and TRBJ2-7; TRBD1 agrees at 9 bases. The CDR3 loop spans 16 amino acids. V shed 4 bases, J shed 2 bases, and the junction held 10 bases outside the gene matches. Germline CDR1 is SGHRS and CDR2 is YFSETQ. CDR3 protein: CASSPYTGTGTYEQYF. The CDR3 DNA reads TGCGCCAGCAGCCCGTACACCGGGACAGGGACCTACGAGCAGTACTTC.

This clonotype has ten or more counts. The chain links TRBV7-8 to TRBJ1-4; TRBD1 aligns across 10 bases. The CDR3 extends over 16 amino acids. Germline V CDR1 and CDR2: SGHVS, FQNEAQ. V lost 3 bases and J lost 5; bases outside the gene matches: 6. The chain's CDR3 is CASSLTGGRRNEKLFF. The CDR3 region has the DNA TGTGCCAGCAGCTTGACAGGGGGCCGGCGAAATGAAAAACTGTTTTTT.

This clonotype was counted at least ten times. This sequence joins TRBV27 and TRBJ1-5; D call uncertain. The germline V gene has CDR1 MNHEY and CDR2 SMNVEV (reference sequence). This CDR3 comprises 13 residues. V was pared by 2 bases and J by 6 bases, with 8 bases between. In DNA form, the CDR3 reads TGTGCCAGCAGTTTACGGGGAAGTCAGCCCCAGCATTTT. Protein product: CASSLRGSQPQHF.

This rearrangement joins TRBV2 to TRBJ2-7; D is possibly TRBD2 (6 bases). Germline V lookup: CDR1 SNHLY, CDR2 FYNNEI. The V gene lost 5 bases and the J gene lost 6 bases, with 17 bases spanning the gap. The CDR3 length is 14 residues. CDR3 nucleotides: TGTGCCAGCAGTATAGACCAGGGAGGAGGCGAGCAGTACTTC. Translating gives CASSIDQGGGEQYF.

At least ten counts were recorded for this clonotype. This chain joins TRBV5-6 and TRBJ2-1; unclear D gene. There are 11 residues in the CDR3. V lost 2 bases and J lost 9, with 6 bases in between. From germline, CDR1 is SGHDT and CDR2 YYEEEE. CDR3 in amino acids: CASSFVGEQFF. The CDR3 DNA sequence: TGTGCCAGCAGCTTCGTGGGTGAGCAGTTCTTC. Full variable domain (outside the CDR3, taken from reference TRBV5-6 and TRBJ2-1): DAGVTQSPTHLIKTRGQQVTLRCSPKSGHDTVSWYQQALGQGPQFIFQYYEEEERQRGNFPDRFSGHQFPNYSSELNVNALLLGDSALYLCASSFVGEQFFGPGTRLTVL.

The sample holds many counts of this clonotype. This rearrangement joins TRBV7-9 to TRBJ1-1; tentatively, D is TRBD1 (6 bases). The germline CDR1 and CDR2 sequences are SEHNR and FQNEAQ (reference sequence). Trimming removed 5 bases from V and 3 bases from J, with 19 bases in between. CDR3 size: 16 residues. The CDR3 reads CASSPSPTGHYTEAFF. The CDR3 coding sequence is TGTGCCAGCAGCCCCTCTCCGACAGGCCACTACACTGAAGCTTTCTTT.

The chain has TRBV7-3 and TRBJ2-7; D possibly corresponds to TRBD1 (6 bases). The CDR3 extends over 14 amino acids. Germline V gene lookup returns CDR1 SGHTA and CDR2 FQGTGA. Trimming stripped 4 bases from V and 2 bases from J, with 12 bases between. CDR3 residues: CASSSGTPPYEQYF. The CDR3, as DNA: TGTGCCAGCAGCTCCGGGACACCGCCCTACGAGCAGTACTTC.

The sample holds many counts of this clonotype. The chain joins TRBV14 to TRBJ2-7, with TRBD1 matching 8 bases. The trim removed 4 bases at V and 3 bases at J, leaving 5 bases unmatched. Germline-derived CDR1 and CDR2 are SGHDN and FVKESK. This CDR3 has 14 residues. The CDR3 here is CASSLRGRLYEQYF. CDR3 nucleotides: TGTGCCAGCAGCCTCAGGGGGCGCCTCTACGAGCAGTACTTC.

This clonotype was observed at least ten times. This rearrangement joins TRBV5-1 to TRBJ2-6; D gene uncertain. The length of the CDR3 is 17 residues. Trimming shortened V by 0 bases and J by 1 base, and 11 bases separated the two germline ends. The germline V gene encodes CDR1 SGHRS and CDR2 YFSETQ. The CDR3 reads CASSLGHYLSGANVLTF. In nucleotides, the CDR3 is TGCGCCAGCAGCTTGGGACACTACCTTTCTGGGGCCAACGTCCTGACTTTC.

The rearrangement uses TRBV5-1 and TRBJ2-1, with 9 nucleotides matching TRBD2. With 1 base clipped from V and 10 bases from J, the junction kept 12 bases outside the gene matches. The CDR3 spans 16 residues. Germline V gene lookup returns CDR1 SGHRS and CDR2 YFSETQ. The DNA for the CDR3 is TGCGCCAGCAGCTTGTGGCCCGCGGGGGGGCCCTCGGAGCAGTTCTTC. Translation gives CASSLWPAGGPSEQFF.

V usage is TRBV6-1 and J usage is TRBJ2-3, with 11 bases lining up with TRBD2. V was clipped by 4 bases and J by 2 bases; unmatched bases: 11. There are 18 residues in the CDR3. Germline assignment: CDR1 MNHNS and CDR2 SASEGT. The CDR3 sequence is CASSARLETSGDTDTQYF. As DNA, the CDR3 is TGTGCCAGCAGTGCTAGGCTCGAGACTAGCGGGGACACAGATACGCAGTATTTT.

The chain combines TRBV7-9 with TRBJ2-1; D gene unclear. V gave up 5 bases and J gave up 5 bases, with 10 bases separating them. CDR1 and CDR2 (germline): SEHNR, FQNEAQ (reference sequence). The length of the CDR3 is 13 residues. Here the CDR3 reads CASSVDWDNEQFF. The CDR3 DNA reads TGTGCCAGCAGCGTTGACTGGGACAATGAGCAGTTCTTC.

As DNA, the CDR3 is TGCAGTGCTACAGGGACCCATCAGCCCCAGCATTTT. Protein: CSATGTHQPQHF. This chain joins TRBV20-1 and TRBJ1-5; D perhaps matches TRBD1 (5 bases). The V end was cut by 4 bases, the J end by 5 bases, with 9 bases between. The CDR3 runs to 12 residues. CDR1 DFQATT and CDR2 SNEGSKA come from the germline V gene (reference sequence).

The CDR3 DNA follows: TGTGCCAGCACCACGGGACAGGGCTATGGCTACACCTTC. Its translation is CASTTGQGYGYTF. The chain is built from TRBV7-2 and TRBJ1-2; TRBD1 matches at 9 bases. There are 13 residues in the CDR3. Looked up from germline, CDR1 is SGHTA and CDR2 is FQGNSA. V trimming: 7 bases; J trimming: 4 bases; junction bases outside the gene matches: 4. The whole variable domain, remainder taken from reference TRBV7-2 and TRBJ1-2, is GAGVSQSPSNKVTEKGKDVELRCDPISGHTALYWYRQSLGQGLEFLIYFQGNSAPDKSGLPSDRFSAERTGGSVSTLTIQRTQQEDSAVYLCASTTGQGYGYTFGSGTRLTVV.

This clonotype occurred many times. The CDR3 DNA is TGTGCCAGCAGTTGGGACCTTTCGGGTGAGCAGTACTTC. Protein: CASSWDLSGEQYF. This chain uses TRBV27 with TRBJ2-7; possibly TRBD1 or TRBD2 for D (5 bases each). V lost 4 bases, J lost 7 bases, and 14 bases lay in between. Germline lookup yields CDR1 MNHEY and CDR2 SMNVEV (reference sequence). CDR3 length: 13 residues.

This chain uses TRBV7-9 with TRBJ2-7; weak D call: TRBD1 (6 bases). The V gene lost 5 bases and the J gene lost 6 bases, with 11 bases spanning the gap. Germline V lookup: CDR1 SEHNR, CDR2 FQNEAQ (reference sequence). CDR3 size: 12 residues. DNA for the CDR3: TGTGCCAGCAGCAGGCAGGGGAGCGAGCAGTACTTC. Translated, it gives CASSRQGSEQYF.

This clonotype occurred many times. The chain's CDR3 is CASSLVWELDTQYF. CDR3 sequence (DNA): TGTGCCAGCAGCTTAGTATGGGAGTTAGATACGCAGTATTTT. This chain connects TRBV7-9 to TRBJ2-3; a possible D gene is TRBD2 (5 bases). There are 14 residues in the CDR3. Germline V gene lookup returns CDR1 SEHNR and CDR2 FQNEAQ (reference sequence). V was clipped by 1 base and J by 5 bases, with 10 bases between them.